This entry describes one TCR beta chain. What it recognizes is unknown. This sample is drawn from a study of CD4+ T cells in melanoma. Overall study findings and caveats: Reportedly, melanoma neoantigen-specific CD4+ T cells showed varied differentiation states. A reported correlation linked neoantigen-specific CD4+ T cells to CD8+, macrophage and B cell function.

TCRdb keeps only in-frame clones here, not all; method: immunoSEQ multiplex PCR. The sample holds around 18,000 clones, about four fifths seen once. CDR3 length equals 16 residues. J gave up 0 bases and V 4 bases, and 8 bases lay outside the gene matches. Germline V gene sequence: CDR1 MGHRA, CDR2 YSYEKL. The sequenced sample was cells from a culture (not recorded whether cultured in vitro). The sequence came from a human donor with melanoma. The chain links TRBV4-1 to TRBJ1-1, with 7 bases that match TRBD1. The CDR3 sequence is CASSPAGTVMNTEAFF. CDR3 in DNA: TGCGCCAGCAGCCCCGCTGGGACAGTTATGAACACTGAAGCTTTCTTT.